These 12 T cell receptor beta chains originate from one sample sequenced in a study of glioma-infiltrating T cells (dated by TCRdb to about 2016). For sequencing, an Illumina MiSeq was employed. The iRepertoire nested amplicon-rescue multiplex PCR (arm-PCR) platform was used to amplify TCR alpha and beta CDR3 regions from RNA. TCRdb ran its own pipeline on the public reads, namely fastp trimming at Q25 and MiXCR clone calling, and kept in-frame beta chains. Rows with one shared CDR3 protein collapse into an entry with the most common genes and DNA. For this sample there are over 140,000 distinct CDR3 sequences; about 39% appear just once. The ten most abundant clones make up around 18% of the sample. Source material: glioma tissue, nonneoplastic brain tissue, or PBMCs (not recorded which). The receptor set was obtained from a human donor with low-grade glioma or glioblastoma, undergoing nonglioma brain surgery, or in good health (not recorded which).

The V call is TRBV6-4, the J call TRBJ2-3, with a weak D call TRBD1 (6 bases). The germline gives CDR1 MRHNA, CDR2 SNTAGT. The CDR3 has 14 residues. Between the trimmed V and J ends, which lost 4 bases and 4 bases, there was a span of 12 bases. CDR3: CASSARGDADTQYF. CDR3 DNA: TGTGCCAGCAGTGCCAGGGGCGATGCAGATACGCAGTATTTT.

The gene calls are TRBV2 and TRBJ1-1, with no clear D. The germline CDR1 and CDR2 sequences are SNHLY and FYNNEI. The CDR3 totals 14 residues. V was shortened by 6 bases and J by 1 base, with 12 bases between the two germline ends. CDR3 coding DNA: TGTGCCAGCAGCCTAGGACGGCAGAACACTGAAGCTTTCTTT. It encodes CASSLGRQNTEAFF.

The CDR3 nucleotides read TGTGCCATCAGTGAGCCCGGGACAGGGCCAGGAGAAAAACTGTTTTTT. This gives the protein CAISEPGTGPGEKLFF. This rearrangement joins TRBV10-3 to TRBJ1-4, with TRBD1 identical over 9 bases. Germline V gene lookup returns CDR1 ENHRY and CDR2 SYGVKD. The CDR3 is 16 amino acids. The J segment lost 8 bases and the V segment lost 2 bases, leaving 9 bases of the junction unmatched.

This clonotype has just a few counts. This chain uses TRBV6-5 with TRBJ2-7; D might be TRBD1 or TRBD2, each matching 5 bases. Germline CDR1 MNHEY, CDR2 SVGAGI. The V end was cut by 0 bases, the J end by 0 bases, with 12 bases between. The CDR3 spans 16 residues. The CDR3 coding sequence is TGTGCCAGCAGTTACTCGACCGGGACCCACTCCTACGAGCAGTACTTC. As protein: CASSYSTGTHSYEQYF.

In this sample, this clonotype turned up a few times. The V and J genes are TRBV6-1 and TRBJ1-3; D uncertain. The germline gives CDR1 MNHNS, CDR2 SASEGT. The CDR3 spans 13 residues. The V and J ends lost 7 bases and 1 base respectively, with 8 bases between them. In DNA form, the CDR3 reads TGTGCCAGCATTGGTGCATCTGGAAACACCATATATTTT. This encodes CASIGASGNTIYF.

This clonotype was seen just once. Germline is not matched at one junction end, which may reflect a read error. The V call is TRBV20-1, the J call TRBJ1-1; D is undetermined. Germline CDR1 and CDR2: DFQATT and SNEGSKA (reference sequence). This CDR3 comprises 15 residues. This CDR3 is CTAKSVGRWYTEAFF. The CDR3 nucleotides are TGCACTGCTAAGTCCGTGGGGAGATGGTACACTGAAGCTTTCTTT.

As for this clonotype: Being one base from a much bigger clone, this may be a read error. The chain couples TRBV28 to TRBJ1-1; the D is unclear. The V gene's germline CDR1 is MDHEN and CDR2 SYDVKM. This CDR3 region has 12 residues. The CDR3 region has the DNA TGTGCCAGCAAGGGAGGACCCGGCGAAGCTCTCTTT. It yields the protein CASKGGPGEALF.

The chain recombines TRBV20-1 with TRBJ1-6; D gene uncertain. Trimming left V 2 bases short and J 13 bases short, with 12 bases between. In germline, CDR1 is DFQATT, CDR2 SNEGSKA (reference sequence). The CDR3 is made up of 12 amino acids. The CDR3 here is CSARQDFGPLHF. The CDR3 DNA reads TGCAGTGCTAGACAGGATTTCGGCCCCCTCCACTTT.

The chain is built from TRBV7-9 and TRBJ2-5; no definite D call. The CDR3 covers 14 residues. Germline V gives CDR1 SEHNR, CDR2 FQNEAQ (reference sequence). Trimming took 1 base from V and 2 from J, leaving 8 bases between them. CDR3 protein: CASSLVGKQETQYF. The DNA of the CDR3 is TGTGCCAGCAGCTTAGTAGGGAAACAAGAGACCCAGTACTTC.

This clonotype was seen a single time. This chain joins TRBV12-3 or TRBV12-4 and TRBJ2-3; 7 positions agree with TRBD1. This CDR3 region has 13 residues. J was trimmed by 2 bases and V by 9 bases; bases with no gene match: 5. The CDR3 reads CASWDRNTDTQYF. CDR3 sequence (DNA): TGTGCCAGTTGGGACAGAAACACAGATACGCAGTATTTT.

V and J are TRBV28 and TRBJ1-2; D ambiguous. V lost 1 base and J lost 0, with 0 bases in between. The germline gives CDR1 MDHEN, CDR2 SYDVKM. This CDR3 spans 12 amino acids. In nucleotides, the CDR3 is TGTGCCAGCAGTTTATCTAACTATGGCTACACCTTC. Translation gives CASSLSNYGYTF.

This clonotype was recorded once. The DNA for the CDR3 is TGTGCCAGCACCCGAGTTAGCAATCAGCCCCAGCATTTT. Its translation is CASTRVSNQPQHF. The gene calls are TRBV6-1 and TRBJ1-5; D not resolved. Germline CDR1 and CDR2: MNHNS and SASEGT. Trimming took 7 bases from V and 0 from J, leaving 7 bases between them. The CDR3 totals 13 residues.